This T cell receptor beta chain was documented in a study of blood T cell repertoires in COVID-19. As for the study in general: COVID-19 samples, acute and convalescent, were from the United States, Italy and Spain. Sources were T cells, B-cell-depleted T cells, or PBMCs; the material itself was cDNA or gDNA.

Germline CDR1 ENHRY, CDR2 SYGVKD. Between the trimmed V and J ends, which lost 7 bases and 2 bases, there was a span of 11 bases. The CDR3 runs to 13 residues. In the study's own analysis: Amplification from reference gene primers served as the basis for estimated nucleated cell counts. Assay: immunoSEQ multiplex PCR; the TCRdb copy retains only in-frame clones and omits some. The V and J calls and the clone size are those of that table, but D and trimming were determined from the DNA. The profile shows roughly 230,000 clones, almost 85% of them singletons. The sequence derives from a man in his fifties or sixties with acute or convalescent COVID-19. Sequenced material: peripheral blood. The V and J genes are TRBV10-3 and TRBJ2-5; a weak D match, TRBD1 (5 bases). The CDR3 region is CAINSRVQETQYF. DNA for the CDR3: TGTGCCATCAACTCCAGGGTACAAGAGACCCAGTACTTC.